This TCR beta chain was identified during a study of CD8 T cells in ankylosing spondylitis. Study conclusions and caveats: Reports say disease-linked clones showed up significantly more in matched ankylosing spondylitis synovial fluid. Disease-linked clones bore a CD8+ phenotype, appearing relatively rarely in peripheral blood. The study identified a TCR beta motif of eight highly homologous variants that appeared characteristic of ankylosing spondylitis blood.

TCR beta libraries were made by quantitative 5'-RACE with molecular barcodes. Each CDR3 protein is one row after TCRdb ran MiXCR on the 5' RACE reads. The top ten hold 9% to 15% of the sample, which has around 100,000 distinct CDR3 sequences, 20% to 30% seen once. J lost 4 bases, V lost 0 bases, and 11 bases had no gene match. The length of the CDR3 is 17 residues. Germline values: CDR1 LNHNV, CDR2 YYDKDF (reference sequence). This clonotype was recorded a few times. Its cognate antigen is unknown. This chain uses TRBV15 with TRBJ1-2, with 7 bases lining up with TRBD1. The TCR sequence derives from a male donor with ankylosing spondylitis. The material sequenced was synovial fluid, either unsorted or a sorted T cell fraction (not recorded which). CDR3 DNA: TGTGCCACCAGCAGAGATGCCCAACAGGGGAAGGGCTATGGCTACACCTTC. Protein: CATSRDAQQGKGYGYTF.